This TCR beta chain was obtained from a study of T cell responses to AZD1222 COVID-19 vaccine. This clone was picked up a small number of times. Its antigen remains unidentified. Profiling relied on immunoSEQ multiplex PCR, and the TCRdb table lists in-frame clones only, not all of them. This table holds some 130,000 clones, roughly 92% found once. Study-level results: Sampling that yielded the repertoires occurred only after the peak T cell response. Increases in Spike-specific TCR breadth and depth were seen after two AZD1222 doses.

The CDR3 extends over 14 amino acids. Germline V lookup: CDR1 KGHDR, CDR2 SFDVKD. The V segment lost 3 bases and the J segment 7 bases; nucleotides outside the gene matches: 6. The specimen was peripheral blood, collected on day 0 of AZD1222 vaccination. The rearrangement links TRBV24-1 to TRBJ2-7, with 9 positions matching TRBD2. The TCR was taken from an adult in good health. The CDR3 loop reads CATSDPRGGREQYF. The CDR3, as DNA: TGTGCCACCAGTGATCCGCGGGGGGGCCGAGAGCAGTACTTC.